This paragraph covers one T cell receptor beta chain sequence. This sample stems from a study of CD8+CD57+ T cells in acquired aplastic anemia. Looking at the study overall: Each DNA sample taken from sorted CD4+ and CD8+ cells came to 2.5 to 4 ug on average.

Germline CDR1 is SQVTM and CDR2 is ANQGSEA. This CDR3 is 14 amino acids long. The ends were cut back, 4 bases at V and 3 bases at J, with 14 bases in the middle. Researchers used genomic DNA as the template to profile TCR beta VDJ and CDR3. TCRdb recomputed calls from the reads with MiXCR, one row per CDR3 protein. The data show about 270,000 distinct CDR3 sequences, around 60% seen once. This TCR derives from a human donor with severe aplastic anemia or a healthy control (not recorded which). Specimen: sorted CD4+, CD8+, or CD8+CD57+ T cells (not recorded which) from PBMCs. This chain uses TRBV29-1 with TRBJ2-3; D possibly corresponds to TRBD2 (5 bases). CDR3 nucleotides: TGCAGCGTTGGTGTGGGGAGTTCTACAGATACGCAGTATTTT. It encodes CSVGVGSSTDTQYF.